The 2 T cell receptor beta chains listed next were all sequenced from one sample in a study of blood T cell repertoires in COVID-19. The repertoire was sequenced with immunoSEQ multiplex PCR; TCRdb's copy has only in-frame clones and lacks some. Among some 53,000 clones listed, about 90% were seen once. The sequenced sample was peripheral blood. Every receptor here comes from a human donor with active COVID-19. The donor label of this sample is uncertain.

This chain connects TRBV6-5 to TRBJ1-6; 9 bases align to TRBD1. The V and J ends lost 6 bases and 5 bases, in that order; junction bases with no gene match: 5. Germline CDR1 reads MNHEY; CDR2 reads SVGAGI. This CDR3 contains 15 residues. CDR3 coding DNA: TGTGCCAGCAGAGTACAGGGGGCGCATAATTCACCCCTCCACTTT. Its protein product is CASRVQGAHNSPLHF.

This chain connects TRBV9 to TRBJ2-3; no definite D call. The CDR3 is made up of 13 amino acids. V was shortened by 2 bases and J by 6 bases, with 10 bases between the two germline ends. The germline V gene has CDR1 SGDLS and CDR2 YYNGEE. The CDR3: CASSVSGLDTQYF. The CDR3 coding sequence is TGTGCCAGCAGCGTTAGTGGGCTGGATACGCAGTATTTT. The entire variable domain, with the rest obtained from reference TRBV9 and TRBJ2-3, is as follows: DSGVTQTPKHLITATGQRVTLRCSPRSGDLSVYWYQQSLDQGLQFLIQYYNGEERAKGNILERFSAQQFPDLHSELNLSSLELGDSALYFCASSVSGLDTQYFGPGTRLTVL.